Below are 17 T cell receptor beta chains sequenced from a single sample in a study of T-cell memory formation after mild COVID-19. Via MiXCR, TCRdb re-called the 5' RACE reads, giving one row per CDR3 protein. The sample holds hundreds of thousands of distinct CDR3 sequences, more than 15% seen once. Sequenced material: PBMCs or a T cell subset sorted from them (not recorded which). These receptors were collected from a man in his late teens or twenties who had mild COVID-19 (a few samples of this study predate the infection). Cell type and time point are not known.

The CDR3 protein is CASSNRGNSNQPQHF. CDR3 sequence (DNA): TGTGCCAGTTCGAACAGGGGGAATAGCAATCAGCCCCAGCATTTT. V usage is TRBV12-3 or TRBV12-4 and J usage is TRBJ1-5; 8 bases map to TRBD1. After removal of 9 bases from V and 0 bases from J, the junction contained 7 bases not matched to a gene. There are 15 residues in the CDR3.

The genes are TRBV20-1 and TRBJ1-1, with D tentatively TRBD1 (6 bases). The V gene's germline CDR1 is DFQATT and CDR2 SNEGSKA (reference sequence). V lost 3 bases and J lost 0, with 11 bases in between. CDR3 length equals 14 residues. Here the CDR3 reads CSASRGTVNTEAFF. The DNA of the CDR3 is TGCAGTGCTAGCAGGGGCACGGTGAACACTGAAGCTTTCTTT.

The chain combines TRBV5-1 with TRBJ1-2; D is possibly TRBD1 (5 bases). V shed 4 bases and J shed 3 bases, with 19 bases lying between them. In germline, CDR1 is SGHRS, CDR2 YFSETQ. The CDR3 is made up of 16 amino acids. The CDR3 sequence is CASSGNRGVFDYGYTF. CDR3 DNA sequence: TGCGCCAGCAGCGGTAATAGGGGCGTCTTCGACTATGGCTACACCTTC. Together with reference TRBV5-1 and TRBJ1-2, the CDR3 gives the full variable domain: KAGVTQTPRYLIKTRGQQVTLSCSPISGHRSVSWYQQTPGQGLQFLFEYFSETQRNKGNFPGRFSGRQFSNSRSEMNVSTLELGDSALYLCASSGNRGVFDYGYTFGSGTRLTVV.

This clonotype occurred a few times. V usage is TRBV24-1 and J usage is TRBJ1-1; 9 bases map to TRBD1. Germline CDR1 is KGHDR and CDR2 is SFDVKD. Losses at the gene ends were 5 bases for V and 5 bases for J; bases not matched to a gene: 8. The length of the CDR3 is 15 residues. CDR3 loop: CATSAADRGETEAFF. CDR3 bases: TGTGCCACCAGTGCCGCGGACAGGGGTGAGACTGAAGCTTTCTTT.

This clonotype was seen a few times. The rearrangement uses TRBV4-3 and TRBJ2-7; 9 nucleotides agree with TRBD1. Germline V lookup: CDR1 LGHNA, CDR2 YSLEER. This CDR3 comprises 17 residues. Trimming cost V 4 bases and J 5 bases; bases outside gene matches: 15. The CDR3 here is CASSPSGTGIFANEQYV. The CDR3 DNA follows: TGCGCCAGCAGCCCCTCCGGGACAGGGATTTTCGCTAACGAGCAGTACGTC.

Here the CDR3 DNA reads TGTGCCAGCTCCCTGGGGGATCTGAATCAGCCCCAGCATTTT. Residues: CASSLGDLNQPQHF. V gene TRBV12-3 or TRBV12-4 combines with J gene TRBJ1-5; tentatively, D is TRBD1 (5 bases). The CDR3 covers 14 residues. V was clipped by 8 bases and J by 4 bases, with 15 bases between them.

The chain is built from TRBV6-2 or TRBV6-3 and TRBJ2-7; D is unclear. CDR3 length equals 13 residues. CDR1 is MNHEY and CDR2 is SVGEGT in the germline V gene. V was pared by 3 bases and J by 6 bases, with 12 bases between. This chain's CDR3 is CASSYLGTREQYF. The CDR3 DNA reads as TGTGCCAGCAGTTATCTGGGTACCCGCGAGCAGTACTTC.

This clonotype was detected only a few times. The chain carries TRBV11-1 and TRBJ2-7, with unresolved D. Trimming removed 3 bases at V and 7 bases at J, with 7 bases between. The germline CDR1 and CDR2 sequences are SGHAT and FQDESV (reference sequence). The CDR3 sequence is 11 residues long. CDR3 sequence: CASSLTAEQYF. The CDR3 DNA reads TGTGCCAGCAGCTTGACGGCAGAGCAGTACTTC. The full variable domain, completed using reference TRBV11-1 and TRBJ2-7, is EAEVAQSPRYKITEKSQAVAFWCDPISGHATLYWYRQILGQGPELLVQFQDESVVDDSQLPKDRFSAERLKGVDSTLKIQPAELGDSAMYLCASSLTAEQYFGPGTRLTVT.

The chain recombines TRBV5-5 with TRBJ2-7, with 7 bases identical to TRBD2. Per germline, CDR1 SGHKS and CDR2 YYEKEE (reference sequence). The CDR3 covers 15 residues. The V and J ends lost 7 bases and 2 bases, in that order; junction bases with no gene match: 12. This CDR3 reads CASGPSGLRTYEQYF. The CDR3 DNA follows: TGTGCCAGCGGGCCCTCGGGACTAAGAACCTACGAGCAGTACTTC.

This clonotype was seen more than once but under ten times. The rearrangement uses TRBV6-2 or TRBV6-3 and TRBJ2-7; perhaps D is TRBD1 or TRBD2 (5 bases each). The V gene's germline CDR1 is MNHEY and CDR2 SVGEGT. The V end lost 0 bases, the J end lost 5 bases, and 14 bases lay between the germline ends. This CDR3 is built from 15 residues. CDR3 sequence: CASSYSQGVSNEQYF. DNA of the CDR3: TGTGCCAGCAGTTACTCGCAGGGAGTATCCAACGAGCAGTACTTC.

The CDR3 DNA reads as TGTGCCTCCCGGGGTAGCGGGGGGGCTAGCACAGATACGCAGTATTTT. This gives the protein CASRGSGGASTDTQYF. V and J are TRBV3-1 and TRBJ2-3, with 11 positions matching TRBD2. CDR3 length: 16 residues. After removal of 11 bases from V and 0 bases from J, the junction contained 10 bases not matched to a gene. Germline loops: CDR1 LGHDT, CDR2 YNNKEL (reference sequence).

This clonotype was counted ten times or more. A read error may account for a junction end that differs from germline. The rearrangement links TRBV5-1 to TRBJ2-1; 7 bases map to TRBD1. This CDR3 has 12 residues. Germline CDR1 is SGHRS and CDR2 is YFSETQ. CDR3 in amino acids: CASSLGGGEQFF. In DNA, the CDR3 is TGTGCCAGCAGTTTAGGGGGCGGTGAGCAGTTCTTC.

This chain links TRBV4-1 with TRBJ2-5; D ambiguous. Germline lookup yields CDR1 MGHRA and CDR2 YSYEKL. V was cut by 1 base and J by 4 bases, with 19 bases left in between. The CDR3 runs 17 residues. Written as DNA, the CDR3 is TGCGCCAGCAGCCAAGCTGAGCAGCGAAACTCGCCAGAGACCCAGTACTTC. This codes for CASSQAEQRNSPETQYF.

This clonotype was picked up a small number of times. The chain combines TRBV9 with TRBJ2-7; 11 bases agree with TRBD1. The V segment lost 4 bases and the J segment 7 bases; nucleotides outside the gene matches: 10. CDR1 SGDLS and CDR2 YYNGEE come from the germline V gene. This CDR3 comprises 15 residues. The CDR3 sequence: CASSSDRGRREEQYF. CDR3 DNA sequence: TGTGCCAGCAGCTCGGACAGGGGGCGCCGGGAGGAGCAGTACTTC.

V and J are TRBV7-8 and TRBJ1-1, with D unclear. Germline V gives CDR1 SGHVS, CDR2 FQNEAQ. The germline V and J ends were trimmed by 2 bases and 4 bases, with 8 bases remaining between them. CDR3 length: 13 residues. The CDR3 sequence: CASSLHGPTEAFF. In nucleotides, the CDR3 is TGTGCCAGCAGCTTACATGGGCCCACTGAAGCTTTCTTT.

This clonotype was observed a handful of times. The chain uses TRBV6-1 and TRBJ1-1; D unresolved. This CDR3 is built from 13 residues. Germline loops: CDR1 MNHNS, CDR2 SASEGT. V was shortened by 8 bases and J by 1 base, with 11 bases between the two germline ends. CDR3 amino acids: CASGFVPNTEAFF. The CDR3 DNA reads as TGTGCCAGCGGATTTGTGCCGAACACTGAAGCTTTCTTT.

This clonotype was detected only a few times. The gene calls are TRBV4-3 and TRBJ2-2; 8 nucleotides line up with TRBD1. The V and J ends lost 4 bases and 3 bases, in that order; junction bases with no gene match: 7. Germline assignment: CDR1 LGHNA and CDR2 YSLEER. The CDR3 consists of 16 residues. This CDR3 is CASSRSTGVDTGELFF. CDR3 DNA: TGCGCCAGCAGCCGTTCGACAGGGGTGGACACCGGGGAGCTGTTTTTT.